This T cell receptor beta chain is drawn from a study of human T cells and chemical hapten exposure. The time point denotes: pre-sensitization, week 0. Indicated treatment: therapeutic diphenylcyclopropenone sensitization with weekly scalp DPC. Donors were 18 to 70-year-old alopecia patients suitable for DPC. Single cDNA molecules in the library carried unique molecular identifiers attached during preparation. Original processing methods: Samples held a median of approximately 96,000 TCRs, range 23,224–690,600. TCRdb processed the RACE reads anew with MiXCR; each CDR3 protein has one entry. The V and J calls, along with clone size, are taken from TCRdb and not from the paper's own processing. The profile shows around 200,000 distinct CDR3 sequences, approximately 29% of them singletons. Study outcomes and limitations: Significantly greater numbers of large CDR3 similarity clusters came from expanded TCRs than from controls.

Germline CDR1 and CDR2: KGHSH and LQKENI. V lost 0 bases, J lost 1 base, and 10 bases lay in between. This CDR3 contains 15 residues. This clonotype was detected a few times. As yet, its antigen is unknown. This chain uses TRBV18 with TRBJ2-7; TRBD1 is a possible D gene (5 bases). The receptor was derived from a woman under 40 with alopecia areata. Some clones in this sample may be carry-over from other donors' samples. The input for sequencing was whole blood, taken in connection with sensitization to the hapten diphenylcyclopropenone (DPC). CDR3 region: CASSPPVWTSYEQYF. In nucleotides, the CDR3 is TGTGCCAGCTCACCACCGGTTTGGACATCCTACGAGCAGTACTTC.